This record concerns one TCR beta chain sequence. Its antigen remains unidentified. These data originate in a study of long-term antiretroviral therapy in people with HIV. This CDR3 has 15 residues. Losses at the gene ends were 0 bases for V and 4 bases for J; bases not matched to a gene: 5. Per germline, CDR1 SGHDN and CDR2 FVKESK. The study, taken as a whole, reports: Clones with expansion before ART led the repertoire at all time points. Following ART, diversity rose but still fell short of transplant donor controls.

Version v3.0 of the immunoSEQ assay was performed at survey level. Profiling relied on immunoSEQ multiplex PCR, and the TCRdb table lists in-frame clones only, not all of them. Of 20,000 or so clones in the sample, 81% were seen once. At minimum, one pre-ART and two post-ART PBMC samples were obtained from each donor. Participants living with HIV all received treatment in the United States. The sample consisted of unsorted PBMCs, taken 0.1 years before starting antiretroviral therapy. The rearrangement joins TRBV14 to TRBJ2-7, with 8 bases identical to TRBD1. The receptor was isolated from a man aged 35 to 55 with HIV. CDR3 protein: CASSQDPRGLYEQYF. The CDR3 DNA sequence: TGTGCCAGCAGCCAAGACCCCAGGGGGCTTTACGAGCAGTACTTC.